What follows are 10 T cell receptor beta chains derived from one specimen sequenced in a study of T cells after yellow fever vaccination. MiXCR, applied by TCRdb to the 5' RACE reads, yields one record per CDR3 protein. The profile shows around 360,000 distinct CDR3 sequences, 11% of them singletons. This sample comprised PBMCs, obtained on the day of the first yellow fever vaccination. The source of these receptors is a man younger than 30 who received the YFV17D yellow fever vaccine.

The rearrangement joins TRBV5-1 to TRBJ1-1; D remains unclear. Germline lookup yields CDR1 SGHRS and CDR2 YFSETQ. The CDR3 has 14 residues. V shed 3 bases and J shed 3 bases, with 12 bases lying between them. CDR3 sequence: CASSWTRTDTEAFF. CDR3 DNA sequence: TGCGCCAGCAGCTGGACCCGAACTGACACTGAAGCTTTCTTT.

This clonotype has a count of ten or more. The V and J genes are TRBV12-3 or TRBV12-4 and TRBJ1-2; D gene uncertain. V was shortened by 4 bases and J by 5 bases, with 11 bases between the two germline ends. The CDR3 runs 13 residues. Here the CDR3 reads CASSSGPGYGYTF. The CDR3 DNA follows: TGTGCCAGCAGTTCCGGGCCCGGATATGGCTACACCTTC.

This clonotype has only a few counts. CDR3 protein: CSARVGQIYGYTF. CDR3 DNA: TGCAGTGCTAGAGTGGGCCAGATCTATGGCTACACCTTC. The gene calls are TRBV20-1 and TRBJ1-2, with unresolved D. V was clipped by 1 base and J by 4 bases, with 10 bases between them. The CDR3 consists of 13 residues. Germline-derived CDR1 and CDR2 are DFQATT and SNEGSKA (reference sequence).

This clonotype occurred a few times. The rearrangement uses TRBV6-5 and TRBJ1-1; D unclear. The length of the CDR3 is 14 residues. CDR1 and CDR2 (germline): MNHEY, SVGAGI. The V end lost 4 bases, the J end lost 10 bases, and 19 bases lay between the germline ends. CDR3 in amino acids: CASSSPAVRALAFF. The DNA for the CDR3 is TGTGCCAGCAGTTCTCCGGCTGTGAGAGCTTTAGCTTTCTTT.

In this sample, this clonotype turned up a few times. The chain combines TRBV5-1 with TRBJ1-1, with D hard to call. CDR1 and CDR2 (germline): SGHRS, YFSETQ. This CDR3 has 12 residues. Trimming cost V 4 bases and J 6 bases, with 10 bases left between them. The CDR3 nucleotides read TGCGCCAGCAGCCCAACGGGGTCTGAAGCTTTCTTT. Translation: CASSPTGSEAFF. Using reference TRBV5-1 and TRBJ1-1 for the parts outside the CDR3, the full variable domain is KAGVTQTPRYLIKTRGQQVTLSCSPISGHRSVSWYQQTPGQGLQFLFEYFSETQRNKGNFPGRFSGRQFSNSRSEMNVSTLELGDSALYLCASSPTGSEAFFGQGTRLTVV.

This clonotype appeared a few times. For the CDR3, the DNA is TGTGCCAGCAGCTTAGGGATCCCTACCTCCACAGATACGCAGTATTTT. Translated: CASSLGIPTSTDTQYF. The chain employs TRBV7-6 and TRBJ2-3; D is unclear. This CDR3 is built from 16 residues. Germline V gene data show CDR1 as SGHVS and CDR2 as FNYEAQ. Trimming cost V 1 base and J 2 bases, with 13 bases left between them.

The chain joins TRBV12-3 or TRBV12-4 to TRBJ1-2; D remains unclear. CDR3 size: 14 residues. V lost 5 bases and J 8 bases, leaving 18 bases between the germline ends. The DNA of the CDR3 is TGTGCCAGCAGTCCCCTCGCGGGCACCTTGGGCTACACCTTC. Residues: CASSPLAGTLGYTF.

This clonotype has at least ten counts. V and J are TRBV7-6 and TRBJ2-3; 7 bases agree with TRBD1. The CDR3 covers 15 residues. Germline V lookup: CDR1 SGHVS, CDR2 FNYEAQ. J gave up 0 bases and V 2 bases, and 2 bases lay outside the gene matches. Here the CDR3 reads CASSLWTGSTDTQYF. The CDR3 DNA follows: TGTGCCAGCAGCTTATGGACAGGTAGCACAGATACGCAGTATTTT.

The rearrangement joins TRBV29-1 to TRBJ2-1, with D possibly matching TRBD2 (5 bases). Germline lookup yields CDR1 SQVTM and CDR2 ANQGSEA. This CDR3 has 14 residues. Trimming took off 3 bases at V and 6 bases at J, with 15 bases between the two ends. This CDR3 reads CSVDGVEDGNEQFF. CDR3 DNA sequence: TGCAGCGTTGATGGGGTGGAGGATGGCAATGAGCAGTTCTTC.

There are a few counts of this clonotype. The V gene is TRBV4-3, the J gene TRBJ1-1; D not certain. The germline V gene encodes CDR1 LGHNA and CDR2 YSLEER. Trimming removed 1 base from V and 0 bases from J, with 9 bases in between. The CDR3 spans 15 residues. DNA for the CDR3: TGCGCCAGCAGCCAAGCAAGCTACATGAACACTGAAGCTTTCTTT. Residues: CASSQASYMNTEAFF.